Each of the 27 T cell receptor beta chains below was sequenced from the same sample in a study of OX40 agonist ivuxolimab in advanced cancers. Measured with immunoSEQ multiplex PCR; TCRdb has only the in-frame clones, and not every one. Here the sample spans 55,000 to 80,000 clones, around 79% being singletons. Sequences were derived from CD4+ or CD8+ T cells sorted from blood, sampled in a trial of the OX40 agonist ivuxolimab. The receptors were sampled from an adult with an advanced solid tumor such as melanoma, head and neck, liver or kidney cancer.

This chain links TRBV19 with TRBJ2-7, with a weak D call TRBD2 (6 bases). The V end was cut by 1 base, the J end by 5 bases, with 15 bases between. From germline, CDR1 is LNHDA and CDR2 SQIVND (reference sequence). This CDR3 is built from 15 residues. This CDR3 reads CASSIAGSGWNEQYF. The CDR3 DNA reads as TGTGCCAGTAGTATAGCAGGGAGCGGGTGGAACGAGCAGTACTTC.

The CDR3 spells CASSYRGTNEKLFF. CDR3 coding DNA: TGTGCCAGTAGCTACAGGGGAACTAATGAAAAACTGTTTTTT. This chain uses TRBV27 with TRBJ1-4; the match to TRBD1 covers 7 bases. Germline assignment: CDR1 MNHEY and CDR2 SMNVEV (reference sequence). CDR3 size: 14 residues. Losses at the gene ends were 9 bases for V and 1 base for J; bases not matched to a gene: 5.

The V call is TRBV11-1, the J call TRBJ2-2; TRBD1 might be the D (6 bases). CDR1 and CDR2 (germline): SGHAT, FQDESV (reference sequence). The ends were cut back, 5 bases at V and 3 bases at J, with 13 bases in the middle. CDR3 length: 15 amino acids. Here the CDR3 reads CASSAGQRDTGELFF. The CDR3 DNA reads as TGTGCCAGCAGCGCCGGACAGCGTGACACCGGGGAGCTGTTTTTT.

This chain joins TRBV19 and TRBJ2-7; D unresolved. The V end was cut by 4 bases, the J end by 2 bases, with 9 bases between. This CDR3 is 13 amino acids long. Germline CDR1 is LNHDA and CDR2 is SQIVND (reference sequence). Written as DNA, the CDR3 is TGTGCCAGTAGTAGAGACAAAACCTACGAGCAGTACTTC. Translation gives CASSRDKTYEQYF.

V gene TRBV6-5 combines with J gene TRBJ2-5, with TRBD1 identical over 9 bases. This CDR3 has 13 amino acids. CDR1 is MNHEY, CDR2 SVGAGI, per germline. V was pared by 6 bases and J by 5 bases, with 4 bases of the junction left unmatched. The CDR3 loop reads CASSLDRGETQYF. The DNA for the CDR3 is TGTGCCAGCAGCCTCGACAGGGGGGAGACCCAGTACTTC.

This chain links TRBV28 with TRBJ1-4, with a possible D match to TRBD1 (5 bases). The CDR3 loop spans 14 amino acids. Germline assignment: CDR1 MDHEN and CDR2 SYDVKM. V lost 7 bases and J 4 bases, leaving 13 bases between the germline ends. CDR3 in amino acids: CASTGTAINEKLFF. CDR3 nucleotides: TGTGCCAGCACCGGGACCGCTATTAATGAAAAACTGTTTTTT.

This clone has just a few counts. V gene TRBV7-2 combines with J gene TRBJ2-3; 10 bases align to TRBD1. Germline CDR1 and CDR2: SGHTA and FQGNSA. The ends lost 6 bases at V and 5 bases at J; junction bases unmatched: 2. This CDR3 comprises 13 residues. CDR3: CASSRTGGDTQYF. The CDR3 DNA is TGTGCCAGCAGTCGGACAGGGGGAGATACGCAGTATTTT. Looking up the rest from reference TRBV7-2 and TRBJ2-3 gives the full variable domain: GAGVSQSPSNKVTEKGKDVELRCDPISGHTALYWYRQSLGQGLEFLIYFQGNSAPDKSGLPSDRFSAERTGGSVSTLTIQRTQQEDSAVYLCASSRTGGDTQYFGPGTRLTVL.

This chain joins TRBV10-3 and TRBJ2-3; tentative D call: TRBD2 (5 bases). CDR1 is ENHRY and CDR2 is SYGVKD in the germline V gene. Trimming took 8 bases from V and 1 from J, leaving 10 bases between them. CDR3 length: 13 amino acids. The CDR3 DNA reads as TGTGCCATCGGCGGGTTCGGCACAGATACGCAGTATTTT. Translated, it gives CAIGGFGTDTQYF.

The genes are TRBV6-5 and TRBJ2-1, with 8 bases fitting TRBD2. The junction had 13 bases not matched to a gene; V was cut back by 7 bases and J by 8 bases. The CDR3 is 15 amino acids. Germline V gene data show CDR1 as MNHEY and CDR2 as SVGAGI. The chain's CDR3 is CASTQAGASFDEQFF. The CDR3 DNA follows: TGTGCCAGCACCCAAGCGGGGGCCTCTTTCGATGAGCAGTTCTTC.

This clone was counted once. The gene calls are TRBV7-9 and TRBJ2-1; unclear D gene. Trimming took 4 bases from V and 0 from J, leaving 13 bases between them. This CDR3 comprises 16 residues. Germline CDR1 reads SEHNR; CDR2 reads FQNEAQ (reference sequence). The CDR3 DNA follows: TGTGCCAGCAGCTCCCCGATAATGAGCTCCTACAATGAGCAGTTCTTC. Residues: CASSSPIMSSYNEQFF.

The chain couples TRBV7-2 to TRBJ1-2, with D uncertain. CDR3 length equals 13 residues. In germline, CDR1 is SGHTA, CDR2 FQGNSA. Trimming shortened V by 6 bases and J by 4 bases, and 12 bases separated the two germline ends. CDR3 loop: CASSYTGAYGYTF. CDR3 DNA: TGTGCCAGCAGTTACACCGGAGCCTATGGCTACACCTTC.

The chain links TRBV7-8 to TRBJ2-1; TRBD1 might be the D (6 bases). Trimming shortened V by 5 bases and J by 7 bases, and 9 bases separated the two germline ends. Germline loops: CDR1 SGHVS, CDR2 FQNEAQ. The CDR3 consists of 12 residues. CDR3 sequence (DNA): TGTGCCAGCAGCCCAGGGGCGAATGAGCAGTTCTTC. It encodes CASSPGANEQFF.

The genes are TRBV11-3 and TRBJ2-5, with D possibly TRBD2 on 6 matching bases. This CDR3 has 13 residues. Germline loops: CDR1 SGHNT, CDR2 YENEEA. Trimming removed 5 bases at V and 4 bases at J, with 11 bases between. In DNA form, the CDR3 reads TGTGCCAGCAGCAAAAGACTAGGAGAGACCCAGTACTTC. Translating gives CASSKRLGETQYF.

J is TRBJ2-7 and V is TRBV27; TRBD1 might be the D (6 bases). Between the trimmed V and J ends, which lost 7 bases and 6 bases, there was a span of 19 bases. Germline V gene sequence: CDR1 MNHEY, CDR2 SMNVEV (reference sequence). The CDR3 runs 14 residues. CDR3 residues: CASTPVHPGVEQYF. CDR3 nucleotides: TGTGCCAGCACCCCGGTACATCCAGGGGTCGAGCAGTACTTC.

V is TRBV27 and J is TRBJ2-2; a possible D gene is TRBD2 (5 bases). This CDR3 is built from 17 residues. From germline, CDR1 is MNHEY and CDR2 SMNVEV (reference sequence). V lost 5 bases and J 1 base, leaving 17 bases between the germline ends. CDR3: CASSVGDRVQNTGELFF. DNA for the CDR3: TGTGCCAGCAGTGTCGGGGATAGGGTTCAGAACACCGGGGAGCTGTTTTTT.

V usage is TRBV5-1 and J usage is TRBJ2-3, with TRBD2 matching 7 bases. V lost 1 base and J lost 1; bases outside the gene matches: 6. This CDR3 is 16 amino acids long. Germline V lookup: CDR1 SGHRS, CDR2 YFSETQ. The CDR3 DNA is TGCGCCAGCAGCTTGAGGCCTAGCGGCGGCACAGATACGCAGTATTTT. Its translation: CASSLRPSGGTDTQYF.

CDR3 in DNA: TGTGCCAGCAGCCACCCGAGGGGGAGCTCCTACGAGCAGTACTTC. It codes for CASSHPRGSSYEQYF. This sequence joins TRBV5-4 and TRBJ2-5; a possible D gene is TRBD1 (6 bases). Near its end, the DNA agrees better with TRBJ2-7, so the J call may be wrong. Germline V CDR1 and CDR2: SGHNT, YYREEE (reference sequence). This CDR3 contains 15 residues.

CDR3 DNA sequence: TGCGCCAGCAGCTTATGGGGGGCTGGAAACACCATATATTTT. Encoded protein: CASSLWGAGNTIYF. The chain has TRBV5-1 and TRBJ1-3, with a tentative D call TRBD1 (5 bases). The germline V and J ends were trimmed by 2 bases and 2 bases, with 8 bases remaining between them. Germline CDR1 is SGHRS and CDR2 is YFSETQ. This CDR3 has 14 residues.

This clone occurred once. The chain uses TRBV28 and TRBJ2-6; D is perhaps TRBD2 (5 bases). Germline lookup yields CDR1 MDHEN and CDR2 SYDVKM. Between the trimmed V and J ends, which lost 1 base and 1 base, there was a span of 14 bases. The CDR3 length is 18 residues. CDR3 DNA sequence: TGTGCCAGCAGTTTATCCCTAGTGCGAGGGTCTGGGGCCAACGTCCTGACTTTC. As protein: CASSLSLVRGSGANVLTF.

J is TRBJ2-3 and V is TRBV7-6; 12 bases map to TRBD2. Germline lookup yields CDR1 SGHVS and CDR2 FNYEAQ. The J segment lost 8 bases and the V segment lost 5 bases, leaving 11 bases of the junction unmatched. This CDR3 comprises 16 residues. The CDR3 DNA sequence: TGTGCCAGCAGCCAAAACCTAGCGGGAGGGCCCGCTACGCAGTATTTT. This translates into CASSQNLAGGPATQYF.

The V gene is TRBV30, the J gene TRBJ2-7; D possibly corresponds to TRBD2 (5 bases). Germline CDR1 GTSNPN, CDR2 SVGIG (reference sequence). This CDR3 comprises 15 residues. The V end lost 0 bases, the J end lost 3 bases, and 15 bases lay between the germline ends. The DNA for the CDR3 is TGTGCCTGGAGTGTACTAGGATCTGGGATCTACGAGCAGTACTTC. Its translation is CAWSVLGSGIYEQYF.

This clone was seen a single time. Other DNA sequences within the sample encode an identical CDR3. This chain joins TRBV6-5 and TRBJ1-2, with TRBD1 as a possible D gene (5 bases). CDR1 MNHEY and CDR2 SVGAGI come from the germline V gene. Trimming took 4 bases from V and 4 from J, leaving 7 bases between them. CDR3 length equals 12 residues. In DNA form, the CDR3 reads TGTGCCAGCAGTTCCCAGGGCTATGGCTACACCTTC. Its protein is CASSSQGYGYTF.

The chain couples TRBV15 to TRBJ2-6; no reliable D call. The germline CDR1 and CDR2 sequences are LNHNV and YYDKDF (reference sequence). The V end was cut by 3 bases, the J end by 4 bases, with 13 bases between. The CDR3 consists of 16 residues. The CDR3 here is CATSRGFVQGANVLTF. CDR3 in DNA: TGTGCCACCAGCAGGGGCTTTGTGCAAGGGGCCAACGTCCTGACTTTC.

The CDR3 nucleotides read TGCGCCAGCAGCCAAGATTTGAATTTCCGAGATACGCAGTATTTT. It encodes CASSQDLNFRDTQYF. The rearrangement joins TRBV4-1 to TRBJ2-3, with unresolved D. The CDR3 spans 15 residues. The germline gives CDR1 MGHRA, CDR2 YSYEKL. V was trimmed by 0 bases and J by 5 bases, leaving 12 bases between them.

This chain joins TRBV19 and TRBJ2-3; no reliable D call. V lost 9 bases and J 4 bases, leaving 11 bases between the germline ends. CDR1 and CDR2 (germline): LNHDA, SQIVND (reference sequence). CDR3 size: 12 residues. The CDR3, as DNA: TGTGCCAGCCTACGGTTTCCAGATACGCAGTATTTT. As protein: CASLRFPDTQYF.

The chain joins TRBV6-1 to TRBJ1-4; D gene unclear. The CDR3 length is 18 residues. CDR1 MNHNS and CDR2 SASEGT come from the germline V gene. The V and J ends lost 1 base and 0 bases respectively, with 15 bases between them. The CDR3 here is CASSEGGVWASTNEKLFF. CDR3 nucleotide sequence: TGTGCCAGCAGTGAAGGCGGGGTTTGGGCGTCAACTAATGAAAAACTGTTTTTT.

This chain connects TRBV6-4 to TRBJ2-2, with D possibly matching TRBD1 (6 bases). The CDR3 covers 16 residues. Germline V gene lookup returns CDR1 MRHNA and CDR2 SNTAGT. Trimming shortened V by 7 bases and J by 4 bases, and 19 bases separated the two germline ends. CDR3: CASKREGGSPTGELFF. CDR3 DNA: TGTGCCAGCAAGAGGGAAGGGGGTTCCCCCACCGGGGAGCTGTTTTTT.